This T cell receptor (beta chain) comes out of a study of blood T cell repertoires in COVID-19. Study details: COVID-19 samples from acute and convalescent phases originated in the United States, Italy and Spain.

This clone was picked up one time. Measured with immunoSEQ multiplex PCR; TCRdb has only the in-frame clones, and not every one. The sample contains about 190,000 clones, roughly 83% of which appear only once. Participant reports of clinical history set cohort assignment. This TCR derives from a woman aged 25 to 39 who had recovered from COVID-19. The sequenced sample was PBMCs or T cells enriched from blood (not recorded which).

Here the CDR3 DNA reads TGTGCCAGCAGCCCCTGGGGACAGGGACAAGAGACCCAGTACTTC. Its protein product is CASSPWGQGQETQYF. This sequence joins TRBV11-1 and TRBJ2-5, with 9 positions matching TRBD1. The trim removed 5 bases at V and 2 bases at J, leaving 6 bases unmatched. Germline CDR1 reads SGHAT; CDR2 reads FQDESV (reference sequence). The CDR3 totals 15 residues.